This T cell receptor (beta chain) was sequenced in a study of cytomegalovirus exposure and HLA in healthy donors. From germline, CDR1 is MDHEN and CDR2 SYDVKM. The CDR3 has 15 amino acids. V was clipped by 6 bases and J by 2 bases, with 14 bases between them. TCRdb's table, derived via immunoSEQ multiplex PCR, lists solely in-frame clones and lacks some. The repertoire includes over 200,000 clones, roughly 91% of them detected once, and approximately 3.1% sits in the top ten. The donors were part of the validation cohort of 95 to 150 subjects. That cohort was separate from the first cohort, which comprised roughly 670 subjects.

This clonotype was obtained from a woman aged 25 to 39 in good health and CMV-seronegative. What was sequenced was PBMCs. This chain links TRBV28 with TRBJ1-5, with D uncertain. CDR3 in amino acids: CASSLSLAGNQPQHF. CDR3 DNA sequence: TGTGCCAGCAGCCTGTCACTAGCGGGCAATCAGCCCCAGCATTTT. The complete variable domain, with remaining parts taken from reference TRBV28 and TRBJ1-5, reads DVKVTQSSRYLVKRTGEKVFLECVQDMDHENMFWYRQDPGLGLRLIYFSYDVKMKEKGDIPEGYSVSREKKERFSLILESASTNQTSMYLCASSLSLAGNQPQHFGDGTRLSIL.